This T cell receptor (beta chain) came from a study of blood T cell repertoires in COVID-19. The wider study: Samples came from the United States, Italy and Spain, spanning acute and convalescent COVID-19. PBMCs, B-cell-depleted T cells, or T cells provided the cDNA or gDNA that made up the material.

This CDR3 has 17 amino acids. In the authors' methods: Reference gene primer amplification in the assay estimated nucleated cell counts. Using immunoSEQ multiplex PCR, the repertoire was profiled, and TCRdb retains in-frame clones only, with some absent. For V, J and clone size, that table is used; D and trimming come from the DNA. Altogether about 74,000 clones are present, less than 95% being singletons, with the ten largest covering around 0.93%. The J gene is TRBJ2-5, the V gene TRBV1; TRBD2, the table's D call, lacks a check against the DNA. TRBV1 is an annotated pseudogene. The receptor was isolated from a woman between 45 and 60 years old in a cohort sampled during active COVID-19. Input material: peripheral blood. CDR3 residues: CTSSQDLRTSGEETQYF. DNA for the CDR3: TGCACCAGCAGCCAAGATCTAAGGACTAGCGGGGAAGAGACCCAGTACTTC.